This entry lists 4 T cell receptor beta chains sequenced from one sample in a study of shared clonotypes between healthy human individuals. Produced via immunoSEQ multiplex PCR; TCRdb's table is partial and in-frame only. There are some 2 million clones in the sample; about 95% occur only once, and 0.85% to 1.2% lies in the top ten. Positively selected for CCR7, the CD45RO-negative cells used as naive CD8 cells excluded terminally differentiated effector memory CD45RA+ cells. Input material: naive CD8+ T cells sorted from blood. The source of these receptors is a man aged 18-30 years in good health.

The rearrangement joins TRBV5-6 to TRBJ2-7; D may be TRBD2 (5 bases). This CDR3 has 14 residues. Germline loops: CDR1 SGHDT, CDR2 YYEEEE. The V and J ends lost 4 bases and 5 bases respectively, with 16 bases between them. The CDR3 DNA is TGTGCCAGCAGCGGGCGGGCCATGTTCCACGAGCAGTACTTC. Amino acid sequence: CASSGRAMFHEQYF.

The gene calls are TRBV2 and TRBJ2-7; D possibly corresponds to TRBD1 (5 bases). The CDR3 has 14 amino acids. Trimming took off 3 bases at V and 6 bases at J, with 15 bases between the two ends. From germline, CDR1 is SNHLY and CDR2 FYNNEI. CDR3 bases: TGTGCCAGCAGTGAGGAAAGAAGGGGCGGCGAGCAGTACTTC. Protein product: CASSEERRGGEQYF.

In regard to this clone: This sample includes further DNA sequences coding for the same CDR3. The V and J genes are TRBV7-8 and TRBJ2-5; D is unresolved. Germline-derived CDR1 and CDR2 are SGHVS and FQNEAQ. V gave up 1 base and J gave up 7 bases, with 4 bases separating them. CDR3 length equals 11 residues. The CDR3 loop is CASSLDGTQYF. The CDR3 DNA reads as TGTGCCAGCAGCTTAGATGGGACCCAGTACTTC. Drawing the rest from reference TRBV7-8 and TRBJ2-5, the complete variable domain is GAGVSQSPRYKVAKRGQDVALRCDPISGHVSLFWYQQALGQGPEFLTYFQNEAQLDKSGLPSDRFFAERPEGSVSTLKIQRTQQEDSAVYLCASSLDGTQYFGPGTRLLVL.

The V gene is TRBV10-3, the J gene TRBJ2-1, with 9 bases matching TRBD1. Germline values: CDR1 ENHRY, CDR2 SYGVKD. V shed 6 bases, J shed 6 bases, and the junction held 21 bases outside the gene matches. The CDR3 extends over 19 amino acids. The CDR3 DNA is TGTGCCATCAGCAACCCAGATTCTAACCGGGACAGGGTCTCCAATGAGCAGTTCTTC. Protein product: CAISNPDSNRDRVSNEQFF.